This T cell receptor (beta chain) was documented in a study of early T cells in non-severe SARS-CoV-2 infection. One entry per CDR3 protein results from TCRdb running MiXCR on the 5' RACE reads. The data hold about 110,000 distinct CDR3 sequences, with roughly 12% observed a single time. This clonotype was counted many times. The sample taken for sequencing was whole blood. This receptor was taken from an adult who was a healthcare worker with PCR-confirmed SARS-CoV-2 infection or an uninfected control (not recorded which).

The CDR3 region is CASSLAGTGNTEAFF. Written as DNA, the CDR3 is TGCGCCAGCAGCTTGGCCGGGACAGGGAACACTGAAGCTTTCTTT. The V gene is TRBV5-1, the J gene TRBJ1-1; 8 bases map to TRBD1. Germline lookup yields CDR1 SGHRS and CDR2 YFSETQ. This CDR3 comprises 15 residues. Losses at the gene ends were 0 bases for V and 1 base for J; bases not matched to a gene: 2.